This T cell receptor beta chain was sequenced in a study of cytomegalovirus exposure and HLA in healthy donors. Regarding the study as a whole: When analyzed later, a missense DCLRE1C variant was found to be linked to TCR beta V- and J-gene trimming.

Turning to this clone: Its antigen is currently unknown.

Germline lookup yields CDR1 MNHNY and CDR2 SVGAGI (reference sequence). CDR3 size: 14 residues. Germline trimming cut 4 bases from V and 6 bases from J; bases unmatched to any gene: 4. The PCR employed 60 Vbeta primers together with 13 Jbeta primers. Profiling relied on immunoSEQ multiplex PCR, and the TCRdb table lists in-frame clones only, not all of them. Found here are 150,000 to 200,000 clones, around 79% of them singletons; the top ten hold less than 0.65%. The origin of this receptor is a woman between 50 and 59 years old in good health and CMV-seronegative. The genes are TRBV6-6 and TRBJ2-7; 12 bases are shared with TRBD1. The sample consisted of PBMCs. CDR3 protein: CASSLGQGAVEQYF. The CDR3 DNA follows: TGTGCCAGCAGTTTGGGACAGGGGGCAGTCGAGCAGTACTTC.